This T cell receptor beta chain came from a study of breast tumors, draining lymph nodes, adjacent tissues. Findings and caveats of the study: Compared with lymph nodes, tumors were less diverse; compared with nontumor tissue, more.

Losses at the gene ends were 5 bases for V and 4 bases for J; bases not matched to a gene: 11. The germline V gene has CDR1 SGHTA and CDR2 FQGNSA. CDR3 length: 16 amino acids. TCRdb processed the multiplex PCR reads anew with MiXCR; each CDR3 protein has one entry. The table records 6,500 to 7,500 distinct CDR3 sequences, around two fifths of them present only once. This clonotype was counted many times. Antigen unknown. The chain is built from TRBV7-2 and TRBJ2-1; the match to TRBD2 covers 7 bases. The sequenced sample was tumor-adjacent breast tissue. The source of this sequence is a female donor with breast cancer. Some clones in this sample may be carry-over from other donors' samples. The DNA for the CDR3 is TGTGCCAGCAGCCCTGAACCCCTAGCGGCATACAATGAGCAGTTCTTC. It specifies CASSPEPLAAYNEQFF.